This T cell receptor (beta chain) stems from a study of vaccination and CD4 T cells after COVID-19. This clonotype was detected only a few times. Its antigen is undetermined. Sample time point: late sampling 161 to 241 days after vaccination in three convalescent patients. The treatment was: approximately 9-day PBMC culture with coronavirus spike peptide pools or control peptides (ViraFEST assay). At the Johns Hopkins FTIC core, DNA taken from cultured CD4+ T cells was sequenced by way of the Oncomine TCR Beta short-read assay. TCRdb called the PCR reads again in MiXCR, with one record for every CDR3 protein. The sample shows about 26,000 distinct CDR3 sequences, roughly two fifths of them seen only once. The CDR3 loop spans 15 amino acids. The germline gives CDR1 DFQATT, CDR2 SNEGSKA (reference sequence). J was trimmed by 0 bases and V by 0 bases; bases with no gene match: 1.

The receptor comes from a human donor who had recovered from COVID-19. The input for sequencing was CD4+ T cells from blood, cultured in vitro, taken about 7 months after SARS-CoV-2 vaccination. The chain combines TRBV20-1 with TRBJ2-1; 8 bases line up with TRBD2. The CDR3 DNA reads TGCAGTGCTAGAGACGGGACTAGCTCCTACAATGAGCAGTTCTTC. Protein product: CSARDGTSSYNEQFF.